This T cell receptor (beta chain) derives from a study of T cell repertoires in cytomegalovirus infection. Study-level findings and limits: HLA-C-restricted TCR beta clonotypes specific for CMV led the ex vivo response.

This clonotype was counted only a few times. As yet, its antigen is unknown. TCRdb reanalysed the reads using MiXCR and keeps one entry per CDR3 protein. The sample includes more than 50,000 distinct CDR3 sequences, about 30% of them seen just once. Specimen: PBMCs, sequenced either directly or after in vitro stimulation (not recorded which). The receptor's source is a human donor in good health (CMV status not recorded). Some clones in this sample may be carry-over from other donors' samples.

CDR3 coding DNA: TGTGCCAGCAGTTCCCGACAGGGGCGGACTGAAGCTTTCTTT. It specifies CASSSRQGRTEAFF. The rearrangement joins TRBV27 to TRBJ1-1, with 8 bases identical to TRBD1. V trimming: 4 bases; J trimming: 5 bases; junction bases outside the gene matches: 6. The CDR3 sequence is 14 residues long. Per the germline V gene, CDR1 is MNHEY and CDR2 is SMNVEV (reference sequence).